Below, 32 T cell receptor beta chains from the same sample are listed, as sequenced in a study of chemoradiotherapy in HPV16-positive cancers. Produced via immunoSEQ multiplex PCR; TCRdb's table is partial and in-frame only. The profile covers around 15,000 clones, with more than 60% appearing a single time and roughly a tenth taken by the ten largest. The sample was gathered from a patient who underwent chemoradiotherapy. The origin of the receptors is a human donor with HPV-associated anogenital cancer.

The sample holds a few counts of this clone. The chain uses TRBV5-8 and TRBJ1-6; perhaps TRBD1 as D (6 bases). Germline lookup yields CDR1 SGHTS and CDR2 YDEGEE. The CDR3 is made up of 17 amino acids. V shed 4 bases and J shed 4 bases, with 18 bases lying between them. Here the CDR3 reads CASSVHRVTPYNSPLHF. CDR3 coding DNA: TGTGCCAGCAGCGTACACAGGGTAACGCCTTATAATTCACCCCTCCACTTT.

The chain carries TRBV5-1 and TRBJ2-6; 10 bases match TRBD1. Germline V lookup: CDR1 SGHRS, CDR2 YFSETQ. CDR3 length: 18 amino acids. Unmatched junction bases numbered 12, after V lost 5 bases and J lost 4 bases. The CDR3 reads CASRRYGTGVPGANVLTF. The DNA of the CDR3 is TGCGCCAGCAGGAGGTACGGGACAGGGGTGCCCGGGGCCAACGTCCTGACTTTC. The full variable domain, in which reference TRBV5-1 and TRBJ2-6 provide the parts outside the CDR3, is KAGVTQTPRYLIKTRGQQVTLSCSPISGHRSVSWYQQTPGQGLQFLFEYFSETQRNKGNFPGRFSGRQFSNSRSEMNVSTLELGDSALYLCASRRYGTGVPGANVLTFGAGSRLTVL.

The chain is built from TRBV5-1 and TRBJ2-3; no reliable D call. This CDR3 has 12 residues. The V and J ends lost 2 bases and 3 bases respectively, with 4 bases between them. Germline V gives CDR1 SGHRS, CDR2 YFSETQ. CDR3 sequence: CASSLNTDTQYF. CDR3 nucleotides: TGCGCCAGCAGCTTAAATACAGATACGCAGTATTTT.

The chain links TRBV7-2 to TRBJ1-1; D uncertain. V was cut by 2 bases and J by 5 bases, with 12 bases left in between. CDR1 SGHTA and CDR2 FQGNSA come from the germline V gene. The CDR3 is 14 residues long. CDR3 region: CASSLQSFKTEAFF. The CDR3 DNA follows: TGTGCCAGCAGCTTACAGAGCTTCAAGACTGAAGCTTTCTTT.

V is TRBV27 and J is TRBJ1-6; tentatively, D is TRBD1 (5 bases). CDR1 and CDR2 from the germline V gene are MNHEY and SMNVEV (reference sequence). Trimming shortened V by 8 bases and J by 6 bases, and 17 bases separated the two germline ends. The length of the CDR3 is 15 residues. The CDR3 DNA reads as TGTGCCAGCTTCTTGGGGGGTCTGCCTAATTCACCCCTCCACTTT. Encoded protein: CASFLGGLPNSPLHF.

The rearrangement links TRBV27 to TRBJ2-1; 9 bases agree with TRBD2. The CDR3 extends over 17 amino acids. V shed 7 bases, J shed 7 bases, and the junction held 17 bases outside the gene matches. Germline CDR1 MNHEY, CDR2 SMNVEV (reference sequence). CDR3 in amino acids: CASTTTQRGAYVNEQFF. The CDR3 DNA sequence: TGTGCCAGCACCACGACTCAGCGGGGGGCCTACGTGAATGAGCAGTTCTTC.

The rearrangement joins TRBV4-2 to TRBJ2-7; D remains ambiguous. The germline CDR1 and CDR2 sequences are LGHNA and YNFKEQ. V dropped 1 base and J dropped 5 bases, with 6 bases sitting between them. This CDR3 spans 12 amino acids. CDR3 nucleotides: TGTGCCAGCAGCCAAGGCCGCGACGAGCAGTACTTC. It is translated as CASSQGRDEQYF.

This clone was seen just once. This chain connects TRBV5-5 to TRBJ1-3; possibly TRBD1 for D (5 bases). The V gene lost 1 base and the J gene lost 4 bases, with 12 bases spanning the gap. Germline assignment: CDR1 SGHKS and CDR2 YYEKEE (reference sequence). There are 15 residues in the CDR3. The CDR3 loop reads CASSLTTGVGNTIYF. CDR3 DNA: TGTGCCAGCAGCTTGACAACAGGAGTGGGAAACACCATATATTTT.

The chain links TRBV2 to TRBJ1-1; D ambiguous. The germline V and J ends were trimmed by 3 bases and 3 bases, with 2 bases remaining between them. This CDR3 contains 11 residues. CDR1 and CDR2 (germline): SNHLY, FYNNEI. This CDR3 is CASSEYTEAFF. The CDR3 bases are TGTGCCAGCAGTGAGTACACTGAAGCTTTCTTT.

The chain is built from TRBV28 and TRBJ2-7; a weak D match, TRBD1 (6 bases). Germline assignment: CDR1 MDHEN and CDR2 SYDVKM. V was clipped by 3 bases and J by 5 bases, with 20 bases between them. This CDR3 contains 16 residues. The CDR3 DNA is TGTGCCAGCAGTTTCCCCTCAGGCCTCAGGGGCCACGAGCAGTACTTC. It encodes CASSFPSGLRGHEQYF.

This clone was seen once. The chain couples TRBV28 to TRBJ1-1; unclear D gene. This CDR3 is 13 amino acids long. Trimming stripped 5 bases from V and 5 bases from J, with 12 bases between. CDR1 is MDHEN and CDR2 is SYDVKM in the germline V gene. The chain's CDR3 is CASSPSPWTEAFF. The CDR3 bases are TGTGCCAGCAGTCCCTCCCCTTGGACTGAAGCTTTCTTT.

The chain employs TRBV4-2 and TRBJ1-1; 10 bases align to TRBD1. Germline values: CDR1 LGHNA, CDR2 YNFKEQ. The CDR3 has 15 residues. With 9 bases clipped from V and 7 bases from J, the junction kept 14 bases outside the gene matches. The CDR3 DNA reads TGTGCCAGTGTCTATGACGGGACAGGGGCTGATGAAGCTTTCTTT. Translation: CASVYDGTGADEAFF.

The rearrangement links TRBV30 to TRBJ1-5; 8 nucleotides line up with TRBD1. Germline CDR1 and CDR2: GTSNPN and SVGIG (reference sequence). Trimming removed 0 bases from V and 5 bases from J; junction bases left unmatched: 12. The CDR3 spans 17 residues. This CDR3 is CAWSVYPPDRVDQPQHF. CDR3 sequence (DNA): TGTGCCTGGAGTGTATACCCCCCGGACAGGGTCGATCAGCCCCAGCATTTT.

The V gene is TRBV6-6, the J gene TRBJ2-7; 8 bases agree with TRBD1. Germline V CDR1 and CDR2: MNHNY, SVGAGI (reference sequence). This CDR3 is built from 15 residues. The V and J ends lost 0 bases and 7 bases, in that order; junction bases with no gene match: 8. The CDR3 nucleotides are TGTGCCAGCAGTTACTCGTCCCAGGGGGCAGGGGAGCAGTACTTC. Protein: CASSYSSQGAGEQYF.

This clone has a handful of counts. The chain has TRBV6-6 and TRBJ2-1, with 8 bases identical to TRBD1. The CDR3 spans 13 residues. CDR1 and CDR2 from the germline V gene are MNHNY and SVGAGI (reference sequence). Trimming cost V 7 bases and J 9 bases; bases outside gene matches: 8. The CDR3 DNA reads as TGTGCCAGCACTGACAGGGGTGAAGGTGAGCAGTTCTTC. As protein: CASTDRGEGEQFF.

This clone was seen once. A read error may produce the germline difference seen at one junction end. The genes are TRBV27 and TRBJ1-5; 7 bases line up with TRBD1. This CDR3 is 12 amino acids long. CDR1 is MNHEY, CDR2 SMNVEV, per germline (reference sequence). The CDR3 loop is CASWHRGGGVLF. In DNA, the CDR3 is TGTGCCAGCTGGCACAGGGGTGGGGGGGTTCTTTTT.

The chain is built from TRBV19 and TRBJ2-5; D might be TRBD2 (7 bases). The CDR3 contains 16 residues. V was shortened by 5 bases and J by 1 base, with 17 bases between the two germline ends. The germline V gene has CDR1 LNHDA and CDR2 SQIVND (reference sequence). The CDR3 loop reads CASSVKPGGPQETQYF. CDR3 nucleotides: TGTGCCAGTAGTGTTAAACCGGGGGGCCCCCAAGAGACCCAGTACTTC.

The chain recombines TRBV29-1 with TRBJ1-2; D is unclear. This CDR3 is built from 11 residues. The V and J ends lost 3 bases and 1 base respectively, with 3 bases between them. The germline V gene encodes CDR1 SQVTM and CDR2 ANQGSEA. CDR3 bases: TGCAGCGTTGATCTTAACTATGGCTACACCTTC. This sequence encodes CSVDLNYGYTF.

This chain joins TRBV10-3 and TRBJ2-3, with 7 bases matching TRBD2. The length of the CDR3 is 14 residues. V lost 9 bases, J lost 1 base, and 7 bases stayed unmatched. CDR1 is ENHRY and CDR2 is SYGVKD in the germline V gene. This CDR3 is CAIRSSGGTDTQYF. DNA for the CDR3: TGTGCCATTCGGTCTAGCGGTGGCACAGATACGCAGTATTTT.

The chain recombines TRBV4-2 with TRBJ1-2, with TRBD1 matching over 7 bases. The CDR3 is made up of 17 amino acids. CDR1 and CDR2 from the germline V gene are LGHNA and YNFKEQ. J gave up 3 bases and V 7 bases, and 17 bases lay outside the gene matches. This chain's CDR3 is CASIPEGGTSVYYGYTF. The CDR3 nucleotides read TGTGCCAGCATCCCCGAAGGGGGCACGTCGGTGTACTATGGCTACACCTTC.

This rearrangement joins TRBV4-1 to TRBJ1-1; a weak D match, TRBD1 (5 bases). The CDR3 contains 13 residues. CDR1 and CDR2 (germline): MGHRA, YSYEKL. V dropped 6 bases and J dropped 8 bases, with 16 bases sitting between them. The CDR3 spells CASSRVGPQEAFF. CDR3 sequence (DNA): TGCGCCAGCAGTCGGGTGGGGCCACAGGAAGCTTTCTTT.

This clone was counted a single time. This chain joins TRBV19 and TRBJ2-2; D is undetermined. This CDR3 spans 16 amino acids. V lost 3 bases, J lost 1 base, and 12 bases lay in between. Germline V gives CDR1 LNHDA, CDR2 SQIVND (reference sequence). The CDR3 bases are TGTGCCAGTAGTATTGTAATAGGGTGGAACACCGGGGAGCTGTTTTTT. Protein product: CASSIVIGWNTGELFF.

The genes are TRBV5-4 and TRBJ1-2, with D perhaps matching TRBD1 (6 bases). Germline-derived CDR1 and CDR2 are SGHNT and YYREEE (reference sequence). The germline V and J ends were trimmed by 2 bases and 7 bases, with 15 bases remaining between them. This CDR3 comprises 14 residues. CDR3 nucleotide sequence: TGTGCCAGCAGCTTTGGTTCAGGGGCTCGTGGCTACACCTTC. This codes for CASSFGSGARGYTF.

The genes are TRBV11-2 and TRBJ2-3; a weak D match, TRBD2 (5 bases). The CDR3 runs to 15 residues. V was trimmed by 4 bases and J by 5 bases, leaving 16 bases between them. Germline-derived CDR1 and CDR2 are SGHAT and FQNNGV. The DNA of the CDR3 is TGTGCCAGCAGCTCCCAGTCGGGGAGAGTAGATACGCAGTATTTT. It translates to CASSSQSGRVDTQYF.

The chain recombines TRBV5-4 with TRBJ1-1; perhaps TRBD1 as D (5 bases). This CDR3 is built from 13 residues. Germline V lookup: CDR1 SGHNT, CDR2 YYREEE (reference sequence). V lost 4 bases and J lost 7, with 14 bases in between. The CDR3 sequence is CASSQEGRFEAFF. CDR3 DNA sequence: TGTGCCAGCAGCCAAGAGGGGCGGTTTGAAGCTTTCTTT. Full variable domain (missing parts from reference TRBV5-4 and TRBJ1-1): ETGVTQSPTHLIKTRGQQVTLRCSSQSGHNTVSWYQQALGQGPQFIFQYYREEENGRGNFPPRFSGLQFPNYSSELNVNALELDDSALYLCASSQEGRFEAFFGQGTRLTVV.

This clone was counted a few times. The rearrangement joins TRBV7-2 to TRBJ2-4, with 8 nucleotides matching TRBD2. The V segment lost 5 bases and the J segment 4 bases; nucleotides outside the gene matches: 7. Germline V gene lookup returns CDR1 SGHTA and CDR2 FQGNSA. The CDR3 covers 15 residues. The CDR3 DNA reads TGTGCCAGCAGCCTCGGGGGGGCCTCGAAAAACATTCAGTACTTC. Translated: CASSLGGASKNIQYF. The entire variable domain, with the rest obtained from reference TRBV7-2 and TRBJ2-4, is as follows: GAGVSQSPSNKVTEKGKDVELRCDPISGHTALYWYRQSLGQGLEFLIYFQGNSAPDKSGLPSDRFSAERTGGSVSTLTIQRTQQEDSAVYLCASSLGGASKNIQYFGAGTRLSVL.

V usage is TRBV19 and J usage is TRBJ2-5; D remains ambiguous. Trimming stripped 4 bases from V and 1 base from J, with 7 bases between. Germline-derived CDR1 and CDR2 are LNHDA and SQIVND (reference sequence). The CDR3 runs to 13 residues. The CDR3 here is CASSTLIQETQYF. The CDR3 coding sequence is TGTGCCAGTAGTACATTGATCCAAGAGACCCAGTACTTC.

The chain recombines TRBV28 with TRBJ2-7; TRBD1 is a possible D gene (8 bases). Trimming removed 1 base at V and 6 bases at J, with 19 bases between. Germline loops: CDR1 MDHEN, CDR2 SYDVKM. The CDR3 runs to 16 residues. CDR3 amino acids: CASSLSGQGLLSEQYF. In DNA, the CDR3 is TGTGCCAGCAGTTTATCTGGACAGGGACTACTAAGCGAGCAGTACTTC.

The chain employs TRBV28 and TRBJ1-2; TRBD1 aligns across 7 bases. CDR1 MDHEN and CDR2 SYDVKM come from the germline V gene. This CDR3 region has 14 residues. V gave up 8 bases and J gave up 7 bases; unmatched junction bases: 13. The CDR3 nucleotides are TGTGCCAGCTACAGTTATAACAGGGGCGGTGGCTACACCTTC. Encoded protein: CASYSYNRGGGYTF.

The chain recombines TRBV7-9 with TRBJ2-7; maybe TRBD1 (6 bases). The CDR3 covers 19 residues. Trimming took off 5 bases at V and 3 bases at J, with 29 bases between the two ends. Germline V gene lookup returns CDR1 SEHNR and CDR2 FQNEAQ (reference sequence). The CDR3 reads CASSRPKGTPAGAYYEQYF. DNA for the CDR3: TGTGCCAGCAGCCGCCCCAAGGGGACACCGGCAGGCGCGTACTACGAGCAGTACTTC.

The chain couples TRBV7-9 to TRBJ2-1; maybe TRBD2 (7 bases). The germline CDR1 and CDR2 sequences are SEHNR and FQNEAQ (reference sequence). This CDR3 is built from 16 residues. Trimming shortened V by 3 bases and J by 9 bases, and 21 bases separated the two germline ends. CDR3 DNA: TGTGCCAGCAGCTTTGGTCGCGGGGGCGGTGACGGTGAGCAGTTCTTC. Its translation is CASSFGRGGGDGEQFF.

The chain combines TRBV27 with TRBJ1-5; D is uncertain. Per germline, CDR1 MNHEY and CDR2 SMNVEV (reference sequence). CDR3 size: 16 residues. V was trimmed by 2 bases and J by 0 bases, leaving 11 bases between them. CDR3 nucleotides: TGTGCCAGCAGTTTAACAGTCCCCTATAGCAATCAGCCCCAGCATTTT. Its protein is CASSLTVPYSNQPQHF.